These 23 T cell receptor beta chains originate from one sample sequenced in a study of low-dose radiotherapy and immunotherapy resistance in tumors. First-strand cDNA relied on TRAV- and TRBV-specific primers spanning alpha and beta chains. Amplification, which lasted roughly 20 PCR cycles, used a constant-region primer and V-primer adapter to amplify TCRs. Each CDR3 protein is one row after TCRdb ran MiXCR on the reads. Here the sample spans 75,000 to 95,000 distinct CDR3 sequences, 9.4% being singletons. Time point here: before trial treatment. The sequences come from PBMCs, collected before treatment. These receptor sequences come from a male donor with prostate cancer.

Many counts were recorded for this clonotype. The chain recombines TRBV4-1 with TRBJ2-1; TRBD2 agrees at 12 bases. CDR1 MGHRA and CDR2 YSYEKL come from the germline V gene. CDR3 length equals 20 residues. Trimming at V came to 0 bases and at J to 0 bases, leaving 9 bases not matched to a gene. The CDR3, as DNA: TGCGCCAGCAGCCAAGATTCCCTAGCGGGAGGGCTCGGCTCCTACAATGAGCAGTTCTTC. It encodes CASSQDSLAGGLGSYNEQFF.

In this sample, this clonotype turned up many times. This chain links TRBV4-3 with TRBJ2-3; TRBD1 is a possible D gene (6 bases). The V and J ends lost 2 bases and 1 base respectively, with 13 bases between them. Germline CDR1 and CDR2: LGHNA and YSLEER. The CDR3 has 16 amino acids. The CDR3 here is CASSQNRVGRTDTQYF. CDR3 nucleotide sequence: TGCGCCAGCAGCCAAAACAGGGTTGGCCGCACAGATACGCAGTATTTT.

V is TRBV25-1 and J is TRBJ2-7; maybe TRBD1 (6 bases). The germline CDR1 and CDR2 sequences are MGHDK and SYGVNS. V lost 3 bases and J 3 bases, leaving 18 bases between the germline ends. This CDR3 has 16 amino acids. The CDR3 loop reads CASSERLGAVLYEQYF. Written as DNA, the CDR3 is TGTGCCAGCAGTGAGCGTTTGGGGGCCGTCCTCTACGAGCAGTACTTC.

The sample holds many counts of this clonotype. The CDR3 DNA is TGTGCCAGCAGTTCCCGGAGATTACACACAGGGGGTCCTGGGGCCAACGTCCTGACTTTC. Its protein product is CASSSRRLHTGGPGANVLTF. The V gene is TRBV28, the J gene TRBJ2-6; 8 bases fit TRBD1. The CDR3 covers 20 residues. After removal of 4 bases from V and 2 bases from J, the junction contained 16 bases not matched to a gene. Germline CDR1 is MDHEN and CDR2 is SYDVKM.

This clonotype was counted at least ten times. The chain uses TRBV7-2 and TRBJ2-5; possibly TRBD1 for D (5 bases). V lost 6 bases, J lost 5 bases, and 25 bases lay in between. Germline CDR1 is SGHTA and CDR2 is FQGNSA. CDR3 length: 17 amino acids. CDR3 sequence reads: CASRHTAQGHGLETQYF. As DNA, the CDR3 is TGTGCCAGCAGACACACGGCGCAGGGCCATGGGTTGGAGACCCAGTACTTC.

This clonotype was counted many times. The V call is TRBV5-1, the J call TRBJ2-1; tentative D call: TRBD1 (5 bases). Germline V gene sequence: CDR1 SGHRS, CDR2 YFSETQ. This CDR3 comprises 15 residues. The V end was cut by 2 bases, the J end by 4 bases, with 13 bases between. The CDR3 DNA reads TGCGCCAGCAGCTTACCCAGGGCCCCATACAATGAGCAGTTCTTC. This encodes CASSLPRAPYNEQFF.

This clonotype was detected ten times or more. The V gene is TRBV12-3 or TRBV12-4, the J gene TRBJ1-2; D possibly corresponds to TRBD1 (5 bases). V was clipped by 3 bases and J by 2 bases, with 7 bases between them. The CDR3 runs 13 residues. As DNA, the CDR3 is TGTGCCAGCAGTTTCGAGGGGAACTATGGCTACACCTTC. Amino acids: CASSFEGNYGYTF.

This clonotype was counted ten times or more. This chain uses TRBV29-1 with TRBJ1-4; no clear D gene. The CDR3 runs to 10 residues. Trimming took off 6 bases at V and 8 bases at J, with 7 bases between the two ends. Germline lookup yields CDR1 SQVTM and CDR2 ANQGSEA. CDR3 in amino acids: CSVRREKLFF. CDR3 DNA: TGCAGCGTCCGCAGGGAAAAACTGTTTTTT.

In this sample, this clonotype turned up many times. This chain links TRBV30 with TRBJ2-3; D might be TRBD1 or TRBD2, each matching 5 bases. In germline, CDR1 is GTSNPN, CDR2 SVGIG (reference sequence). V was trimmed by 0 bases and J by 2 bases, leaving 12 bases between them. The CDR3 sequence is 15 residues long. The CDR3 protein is CAWSVGQGATDTQYF. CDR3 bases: TGTGCCTGGAGTGTTGGTCAGGGAGCCACAGATACGCAGTATTTT.

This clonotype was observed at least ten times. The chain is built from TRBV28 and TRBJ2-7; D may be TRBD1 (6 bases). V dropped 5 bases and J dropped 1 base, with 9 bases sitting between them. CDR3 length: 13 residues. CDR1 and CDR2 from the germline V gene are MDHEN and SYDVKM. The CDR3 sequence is CASSTTGSYEQYF. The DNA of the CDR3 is TGTGCCAGCAGTACGACAGGTTCCTACGAGCAGTACTTC. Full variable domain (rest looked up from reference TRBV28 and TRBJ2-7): DVKVTQSSRYLVKRTGEKVFLECVQDMDHENMFWYRQDPGLGLRLIYFSYDVKMKEKGDIPEGYSVSREKKERFSLILESASTNQTSMYLCASSTTGSYEQYFGPGTRLTVT.

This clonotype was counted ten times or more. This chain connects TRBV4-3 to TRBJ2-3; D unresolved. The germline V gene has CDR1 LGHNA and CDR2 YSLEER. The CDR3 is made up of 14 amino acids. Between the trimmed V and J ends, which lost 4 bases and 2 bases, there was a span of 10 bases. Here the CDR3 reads CASSPWLDTDTQYF. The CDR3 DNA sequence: TGCGCCAGCAGCCCGTGGCTGGACACAGATACGCAGTATTTT.

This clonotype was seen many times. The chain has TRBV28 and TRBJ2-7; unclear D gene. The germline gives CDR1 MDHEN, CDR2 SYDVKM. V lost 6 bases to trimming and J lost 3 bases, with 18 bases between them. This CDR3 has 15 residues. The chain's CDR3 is CASRHLKPLGYEQYF. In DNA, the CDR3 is TGTGCCAGCAGACACCTAAAGCCCCTTGGCTACGAGCAGTACTTC.

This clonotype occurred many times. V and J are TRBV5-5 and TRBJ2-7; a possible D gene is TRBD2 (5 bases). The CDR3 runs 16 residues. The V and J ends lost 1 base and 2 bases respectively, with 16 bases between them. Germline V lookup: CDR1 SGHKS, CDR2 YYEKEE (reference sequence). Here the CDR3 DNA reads TGTGCCAGCAGCTTGCTCCCGGACCCAGCGGCCTACGAGCAGTACTTC. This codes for CASSLLPDPAAYEQYF.

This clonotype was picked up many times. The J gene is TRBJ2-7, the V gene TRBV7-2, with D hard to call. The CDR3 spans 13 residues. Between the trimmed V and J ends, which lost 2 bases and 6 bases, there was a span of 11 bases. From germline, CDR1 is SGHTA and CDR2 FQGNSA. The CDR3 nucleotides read TGTGCCAGCAGCTTAATACGCAGAGGCGAGCAGTACTTC. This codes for CASSLIRRGEQYF.

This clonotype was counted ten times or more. The CDR3 coding sequence is TGTGCCAGCAGTTCAGGGGGTACGAGCTCCTACGAGCAGTACTTC. Its protein product is CASSSGGTSSYEQYF. This rearrangement joins TRBV28 to TRBJ2-7; 7 bases align to TRBD1. The CDR3 runs to 15 residues. The germline CDR1 and CDR2 sequences are MDHEN and SYDVKM. The trim removed 4 bases at V and 0 bases at J, leaving 6 bases unmatched.

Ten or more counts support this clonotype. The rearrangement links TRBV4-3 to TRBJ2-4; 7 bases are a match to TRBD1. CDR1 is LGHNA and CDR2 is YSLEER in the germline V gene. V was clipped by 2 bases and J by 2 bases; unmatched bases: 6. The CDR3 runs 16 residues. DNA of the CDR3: TGCGCCAGCAGCCAACCGCGACAGGGATCCAAAAACATTCAGTACTTC. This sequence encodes CASSQPRQGSKNIQYF.

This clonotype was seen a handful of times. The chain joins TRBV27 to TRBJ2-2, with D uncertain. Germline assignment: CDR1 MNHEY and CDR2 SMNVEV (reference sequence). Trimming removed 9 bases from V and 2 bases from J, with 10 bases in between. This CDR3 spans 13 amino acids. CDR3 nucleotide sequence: TGTGCCAGTTCTCCCTTAAACACCGGGGAGCTGTTTTTT. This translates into CASSPLNTGELFF.

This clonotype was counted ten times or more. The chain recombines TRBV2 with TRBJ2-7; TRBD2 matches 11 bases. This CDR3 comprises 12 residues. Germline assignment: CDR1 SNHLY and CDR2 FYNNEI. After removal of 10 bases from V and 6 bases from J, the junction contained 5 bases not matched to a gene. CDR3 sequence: CAITSGRGEQYF. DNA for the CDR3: TGTGCCATCACTAGCGGGAGAGGCGAGCAGTACTTC.

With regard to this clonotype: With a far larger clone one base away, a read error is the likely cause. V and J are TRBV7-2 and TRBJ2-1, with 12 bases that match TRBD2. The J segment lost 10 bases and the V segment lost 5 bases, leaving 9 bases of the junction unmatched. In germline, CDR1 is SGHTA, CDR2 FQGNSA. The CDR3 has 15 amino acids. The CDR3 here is CASSHSSGRAAEQFF. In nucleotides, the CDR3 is TGTGCCAGCAGCCACTCTAGCGGGAGGGCCGCCGAGCAGTTCTTC.

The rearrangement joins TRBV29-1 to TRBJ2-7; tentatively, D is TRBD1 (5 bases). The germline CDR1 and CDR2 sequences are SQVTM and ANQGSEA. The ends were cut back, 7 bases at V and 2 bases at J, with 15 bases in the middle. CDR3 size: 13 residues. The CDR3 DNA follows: TGCAGCGCCATGGACACTCCTGCCTACGAGCAGTACTTC. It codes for CSAMDTPAYEQYF.

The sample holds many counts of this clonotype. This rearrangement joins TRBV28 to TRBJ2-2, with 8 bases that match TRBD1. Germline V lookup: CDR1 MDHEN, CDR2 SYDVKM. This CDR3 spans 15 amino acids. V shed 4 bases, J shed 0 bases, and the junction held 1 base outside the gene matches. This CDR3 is CASSSQGANTGELFF. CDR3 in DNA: TGTGCCAGCAGTTCACAGGGGGCGAACACCGGGGAGCTGTTTTTT.

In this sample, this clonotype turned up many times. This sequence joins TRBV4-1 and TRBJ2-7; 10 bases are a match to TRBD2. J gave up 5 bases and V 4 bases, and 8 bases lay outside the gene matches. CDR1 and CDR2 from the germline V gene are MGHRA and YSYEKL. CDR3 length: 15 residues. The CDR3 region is CASSLAHSGRNEQYF. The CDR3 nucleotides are TGCGCCAGCAGCCTTGCACATAGCGGGAGGAACGAGCAGTACTTC.

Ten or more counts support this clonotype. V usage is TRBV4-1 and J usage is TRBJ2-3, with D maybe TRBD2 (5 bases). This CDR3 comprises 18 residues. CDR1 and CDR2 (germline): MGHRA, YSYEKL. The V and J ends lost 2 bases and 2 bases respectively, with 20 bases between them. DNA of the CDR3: TGCGCCAGCAGCCAACTTATAGGACGAGGGCACTACACAGATACGCAGTATTTT. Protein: CASSQLIGRGHYTDTQYF.